This T cell receptor beta chain is from a study of blood T cell repertoires in COVID-19. Study in general: The United States, Italy and Spain provided the acute and convalescent COVID-19 samples.

Generated by immunoSEQ multiplex PCR, the TCRdb table keeps only in-frame clones and is missing some. The data contain approximately 70,000 clones, roughly 82% of them singletons. The sequencing sample was made of peripheral blood. The receptor comes from a human donor in a cohort sampled during active COVID-19.

The CDR3, as DNA: TGCGCCAGCAGTGAGGGAACAGGGGGCGAGGAGACCCAGTACTTC. Amino acids: CASSEGTGGEETQYF. The V call is TRBV10-2, the J call TRBJ2-5, with TRBD1 matching 9 bases. Germline lookup yields CDR1 WSHSY and CDR2 SAAADI. The length of the CDR3 is 15 residues. The V and J ends lost 2 bases and 5 bases, in that order; junction bases with no gene match: 6.